These 6 T cell receptor beta chains share one sample of origin, sequenced in a study of neurological immune-mediated disorders. Each CDR3 protein gets one entry after TCRdb re-called the 5' RACE reads with MiXCR. The profile shows approximately 40,000 distinct CDR3 sequences, about a fifth of them singletons. The time point denotes: technical triplicate 3. Sequences were obtained from PBMCs. The source of these receptors is a man aged 55 to 70 with HTLV-1-associated myelopathy (HAM/TSP).

At least ten counts were recorded for this clonotype. This chain links TRBV2 with TRBJ2-1; 8 bases fit TRBD2. CDR1 is SNHLY, CDR2 FYNNEI, per germline. The CDR3 loop spans 15 amino acids. The V and J ends lost 6 bases and 9 bases, in that order; junction bases with no gene match: 13. This CDR3 reads CASRDLSGKVGEQFF. In DNA, the CDR3 is TGTGCCAGCAGGGACCTTAGCGGGAAAGTTGGTGAGCAGTTCTTC.

This clonotype was found many times. The rearrangement joins TRBV12-3 or TRBV12-4 to TRBJ1-6; TRBD1 might be the D (6 bases). V lost 4 bases to trimming and J lost 7 bases, with 20 bases between them. The CDR3 covers 17 residues. CDR3 sequence: CASSYMGHTRGNSPLHF. Written as DNA, the CDR3 is TGTGCCAGCAGTTATATGGGGCACACGAGGGGGAATTCACCCCTCCACTTT.

There are many counts of this clonotype. This chain uses TRBV5-1 with TRBJ1-2, with D possibly TRBD1 on 5 matching bases. The CDR3 sequence is 15 residues long. CDR1 is SGHRS, CDR2 YFSETQ, per germline. V gave up 0 bases and J gave up 3 bases, with 12 bases separating them. The CDR3: CASSLGRGSDYGYTF. The DNA of the CDR3 is TGCGCCAGCAGCTTGGGTAGGGGCTCGGACTATGGCTACACCTTC. The variable domain in full, completed from reference TRBV5-1 and TRBJ1-2, reads KAGVTQTPRYLIKTRGQQVTLSCSPISGHRSVSWYQQTPGQGLQFLFEYFSETQRNKGNFPGRFSGRQFSNSRSEMNVSTLELGDSALYLCASSLGRGSDYGYTFGSGTRLTVV.

This chain joins TRBV20-1 and TRBJ1-3, with D unclear. CDR3 length: 14 residues. The germline V gene has CDR1 DFQATT and CDR2 SNEGSKA (reference sequence). V dropped 6 bases and J dropped 2 bases, with 14 bases sitting between them. The CDR3 region is CSAQDWRAGNTIYF. In nucleotides, the CDR3 is TGCAGTGCCCAAGACTGGCGGGCTGGAAACACCATATATTTT.

This clonotype was found once. The rearrangement joins TRBV28 to TRBJ1-1; D not certain. This CDR3 is 13 amino acids long. Germline V gene data show CDR1 as MDHEN and CDR2 as SYDVKM. V lost 9 bases, J lost 9 bases, and 20 bases lay in between. CDR3 residues: CASLHPTTSKAFF. CDR3 DNA sequence: TGTGCCAGTCTCCATCCCACAACCTCCAAAGCTTTCTTT.

This clonotype appeared many times. The rearrangement joins TRBV20-1 to TRBJ2-3, with 11 bases aligning to TRBD2. The CDR3 totals 16 residues. V lost 0 bases to trimming and J lost 6 bases; unmatched junction nucleotides: 8. Germline-derived CDR1 and CDR2 are DFQATT and SNEGSKA (reference sequence). The CDR3, as DNA: TGCAGTGCTAGAGATACTAGCGGGAGATGGTGGGATACGCAGTATTTT. Its translation: CSARDTSGRWWDTQYF.